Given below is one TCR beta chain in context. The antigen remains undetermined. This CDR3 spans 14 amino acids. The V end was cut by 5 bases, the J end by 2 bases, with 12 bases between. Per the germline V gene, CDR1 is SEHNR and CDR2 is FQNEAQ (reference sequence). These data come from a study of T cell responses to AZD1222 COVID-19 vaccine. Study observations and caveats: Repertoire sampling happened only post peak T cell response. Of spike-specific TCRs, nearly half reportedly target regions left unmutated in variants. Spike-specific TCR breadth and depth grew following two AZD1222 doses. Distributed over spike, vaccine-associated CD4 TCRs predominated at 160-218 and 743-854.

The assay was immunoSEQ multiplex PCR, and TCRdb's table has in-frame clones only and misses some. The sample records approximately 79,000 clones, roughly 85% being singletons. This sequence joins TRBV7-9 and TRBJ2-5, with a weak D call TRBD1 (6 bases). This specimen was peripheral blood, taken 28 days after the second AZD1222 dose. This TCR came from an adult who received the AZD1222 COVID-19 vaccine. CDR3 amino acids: CASSPGQIQETQYF. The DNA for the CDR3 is TGTGCCAGCAGCCCGGGACAAATACAAGAGACCCAGTACTTC.